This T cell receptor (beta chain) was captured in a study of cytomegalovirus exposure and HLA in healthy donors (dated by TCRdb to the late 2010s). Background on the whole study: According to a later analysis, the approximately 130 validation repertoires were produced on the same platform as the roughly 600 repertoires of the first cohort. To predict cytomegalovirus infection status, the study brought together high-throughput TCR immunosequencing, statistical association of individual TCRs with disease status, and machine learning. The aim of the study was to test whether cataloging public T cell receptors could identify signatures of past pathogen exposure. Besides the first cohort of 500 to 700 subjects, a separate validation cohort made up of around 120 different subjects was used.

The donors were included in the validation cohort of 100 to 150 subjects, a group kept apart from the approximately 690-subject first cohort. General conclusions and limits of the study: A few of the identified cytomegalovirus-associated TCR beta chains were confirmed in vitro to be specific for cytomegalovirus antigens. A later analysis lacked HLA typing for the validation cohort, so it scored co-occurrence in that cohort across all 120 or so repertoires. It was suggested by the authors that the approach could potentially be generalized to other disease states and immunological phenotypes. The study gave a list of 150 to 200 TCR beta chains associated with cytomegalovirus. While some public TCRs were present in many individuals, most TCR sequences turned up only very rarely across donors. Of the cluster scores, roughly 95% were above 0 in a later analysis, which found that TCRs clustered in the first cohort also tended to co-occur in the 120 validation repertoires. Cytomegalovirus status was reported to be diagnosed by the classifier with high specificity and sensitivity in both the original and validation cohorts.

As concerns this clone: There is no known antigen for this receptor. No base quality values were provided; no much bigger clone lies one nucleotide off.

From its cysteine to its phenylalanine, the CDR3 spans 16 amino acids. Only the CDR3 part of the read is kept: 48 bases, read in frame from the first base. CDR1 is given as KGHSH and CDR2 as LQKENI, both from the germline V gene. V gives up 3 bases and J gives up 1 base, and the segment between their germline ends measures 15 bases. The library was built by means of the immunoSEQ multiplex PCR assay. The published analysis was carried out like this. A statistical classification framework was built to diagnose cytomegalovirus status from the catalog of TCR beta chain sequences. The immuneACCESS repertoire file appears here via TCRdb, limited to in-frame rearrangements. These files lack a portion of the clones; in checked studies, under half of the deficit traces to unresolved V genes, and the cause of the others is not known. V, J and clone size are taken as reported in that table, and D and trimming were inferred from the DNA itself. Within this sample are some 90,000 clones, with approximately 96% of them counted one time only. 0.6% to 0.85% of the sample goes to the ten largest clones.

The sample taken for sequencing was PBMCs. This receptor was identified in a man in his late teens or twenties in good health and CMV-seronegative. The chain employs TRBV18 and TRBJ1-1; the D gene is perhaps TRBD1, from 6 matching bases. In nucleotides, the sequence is TGTGCCAGCTCACCCCTGGGGACACCTAAGAACACTGAAGCTTTCTTT. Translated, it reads CASSPLGTPKNTEAFF.